A single sample is the source of the 3 T cell receptor beta chains below, sequenced in a study of regulatory T cells in long-lasting Graves disease. For TCR beta, libraries came from iRepertoire HTBI primers and Arm-PCR of CDR3 regions. MiXCR, run by TCRdb on the multiplex PCR reads, gives a single entry per CDR3 protein. The data show approximately 400,000 distinct CDR3 sequences, approximately 15% seen once. Regarding time point: newly diagnosed GD, antithyroid drugs for less than 3 months. Construction of the TCR library relied on RNA isolated from PBMCs. The sample was also linked to a second study, of T cells in Graves' hyperthyroidism and ophthalmopathy.

Specimen: peripheral blood mononuclear cells (PBMCs), collected at new diagnosis, from a patient treated with antithyroid drugs. The receptors derive from a woman in her twenties or thirties with Graves disease.

The chain couples TRBV9 to TRBJ1-2; no reliable D call. There are 11 residues in the CDR3. Trimming left V 4 bases short and J 8 bases short, with 9 bases between. The V gene's germline CDR1 is SGDLS and CDR2 YYNGEE. CDR3 DNA sequence: TGTGCCAGCAGCCAAGGAATGGGCTACACCTTC. Protein: CASSQGMGYTF.

This clonotype was seen many times. V usage is TRBV5-5 and J usage is TRBJ1-1; D gene ambiguous. Looked up from germline, CDR1 is SGHKS and CDR2 is YYEKEE (reference sequence). The CDR3 length is 15 residues. V shed 1 base and J shed 1 base, with 11 bases lying between them. The CDR3 reads CASSLQWASNTEAFF. The CDR3 DNA reads TGTGCCAGCAGCTTGCAATGGGCCTCGAACACTGAAGCTTTCTTT. The full variable domain, its missing parts supplied by reference TRBV5-5 and TRBJ1-1, is DAGVTQSPTHLIKTRGQQVTLRCSPISGHKSVSWYQQVLGQGPQFIFQYYEKEERGRGNFPDRFSARQFPNYSSELNVNALLLGDSALYLCASSLQWASNTEAFFGQGTRLTVV.

The genes are TRBV25-1 and TRBJ2-1; D tentatively reads TRBD1 or TRBD2 (6 bases each). V lost 1 base and J lost 13, with 14 bases in between. CDR1 MGHDK and CDR2 SYGVNS come from the germline V gene. The CDR3 extends over 13 amino acids. In nucleotides, the CDR3 is TGTGCCAGCAGTGAATGGGGGGCCCAGGTTCAGTTCTTC. Encoded protein: CASSEWGAQVQFF. The full variable domain, completed using reference TRBV25-1 and TRBJ2-1, is EADIYQTPRYLVIGTGKKITLECSQTMGHDKMYWYQQDPGMELHLIHYSYGVNSTEKGDLSSESTVSRIRTEHFPLTLESARPSHTSQYLCASSEWGAQVQFFGPGTRLTVL.